Listed below are T cell receptor beta chains from one sample, sequenced in a study of blood T cell repertoires in COVID-19. Sequencing used immunoSEQ multiplex PCR; TCRdb keeps in-frame clones, though not all of them. The table has 90,000 or so clones, approximately 81% seen once. The specimen sequenced was peripheral blood. Every receptor here comes from a man older than 75 with active or convalescent COVID-19. Each CDR3 is given with its conserved first and last residue. The D gene is left open where the match is weak. The size entry is marked missing in some rows and otherwise reads once, few, many or a size class.

clone_size: NA
d_call: NA
v_call: TRBV10-2
j_call: TRBJ2-7
cdr3_aa: CASSKGAGYEQYF
cdr3_nt: TGCGCCAGCAGTAAGGGAGCGGGCTACGAGCAGTACTTC

clone_size: NA
d_call: NA
v_call: TRBV7-9
j_call: TRBJ2-7
cdr3_aa: CASSLAPGRYSYEQYF
cdr3_nt: TGTGCCAGCAGCTTAGCACCAGGCAGGTACTCCTACGAGCAGTACTTC

clone_size: NA
d_call: NA
v_call: TRBV3-1/TRBV3-2
j_call: TRBJ2-5
cdr3_aa: CASSGGGAWRETQYF
cdr3_nt: TGTGCCAGCAGCGGAGGGGGGGCCTGGAGGGAGACCCAGTACTTC

clone_size: NA
d_call: TRBD1
v_call: TRBV11-2
j_call: TRBJ2-5
cdr3_aa: CASSFIGGETQYF
cdr3_nt: TGTGCCAGCAGCTTTATAGGGGGCGAGACCCAGTACTTC

clone_size: NA
d_call: TRBD2
v_call: TRBV9
j_call: TRBJ2-2
cdr3_aa: CASSVVTSGAVGELFF
cdr3_nt: TGTGCCAGCAGCGTAGTGACTAGCGGGGCCGTCGGGGAGCTGTTTTTT

clone_size: NA
d_call: NA
v_call: TRBV6-5
j_call: TRBJ2-3
cdr3_aa: CASTPEAGSPDTQYF
cdr3_nt: TGTGCCAGCACCCCCGAAGCAGGGTCCCCAGATACGCAGTATTTT

clone_size: few
d_call: TRBD1
v_call: TRBV27
j_call: TRBJ1-2
cdr3_aa: CASSTLGQGSHGYTF
cdr3_nt: TGTGCCAGCAGCACCCTGGGACAGGGGAGCCATGGCTACACCTTC

clone_size: NA
d_call: TRBD1
v_call: TRBV14
j_call: TRBJ1-2
cdr3_aa: CASSPLTGGGYGYTF
cdr3_nt: TGTGCCAGCAGCCCCCTAACAGGGGGCGGTTATGGCTACACCTTC

clone_size: NA
d_call: NA
v_call: TRBV11-2
j_call: TRBJ2-1
cdr3_aa: CASSLIGTPDNEQFF
cdr3_nt: TGTGCCAGCAGCTTAATTGGCACGCCCGATAATGAGCAGTTCTTC

clone_size: NA
d_call: NA
v_call: TRBV28
j_call: TRBJ1-3
cdr3_aa: CASREAGTSTGNTIYF
cdr3_nt: TGTGCCAGCAGGGAGGCCGGGACATCTACTGGAAACACCATATATTTT

clone_size: NA
d_call: NA
v_call: TRBV7-9
j_call: TRBJ1-6
cdr3_aa: CASSPPQGRVHF
cdr3_nt: TGTGCCAGCAGCCCGCCCCAGGGGCGAGTCCACTTT

clone_size: NA
d_call: TRBD1
v_call: TRBV30
j_call: TRBJ1-5
cdr3_aa: CAWSTGQNNQPQHF
cdr3_nt: TGTGCCTGGAGTACGGGACAGAACAATCAGCCCCAGCATTTT

clone_size: NA
d_call: NA
v_call: TRBV24-1
j_call: TRBJ1-4
cdr3_aa: CATSEGATNEKLFF
cdr3_nt: TGTGCCACCAGTGAGGGAGCAACTAATGAAAAACTGTTTTTT

clone_size: NA
d_call: NA
v_call: TRBV5-1
j_call: TRBJ1-5
cdr3_aa: CASRPDRNNQPQHF
cdr3_nt: TGCGCCAGCAGGCCCGACAGAAACAATCAGCCCCAGCATTTT

clone_size: NA
d_call: NA
v_call: TRBV5-1
j_call: TRBJ1-2
cdr3_aa: CASSLGWTANYGYTF
cdr3_nt: TGCGCCAGCAGCTTGGGTTGGACAGCTAACTATGGCTACACCTTC

clone_size: NA
d_call: NA
v_call: TRBV27
j_call: TRBJ1-5
cdr3_aa: CASSRPRGTYSNQPQHF
cdr3_nt: TGTGCCAGCAGCCGACCCAGGGGAACCTATAGCAATCAGCCCCAGCATTTT

clone_size: once
d_call: TRBD2
v_call: TRBV19
j_call: TRBJ2-3
cdr3_aa: CASMTSGLSTDTQYF
cdr3_nt: TGTGCCAGTATGACTAGCGGCCTGAGCACAGATACGCAGTATTTT

clone_size: NA
d_call: NA
v_call: TRBV6-1
j_call: TRBJ1-1
cdr3_aa: CASSEPAGAEAFF
cdr3_nt: TGTGCCAGCAGTGAACCTGCGGGAGCTGAAGCTTTCTTT

clone_size: NA
d_call: TRBD1
v_call: TRBV28
j_call: TRBJ1-5
cdr3_aa: CASSSPGQGSDQPQHF
cdr3_nt: TGTGCCAGCAGTTCCCCGGGACAGGGGTCGGATCAGCCCCAGCATTTT

clone_size: NA
d_call: NA
v_call: TRBV6-1
j_call: TRBJ1-5
cdr3_aa: CASSDFIGAAVQPQHF
cdr3_nt: TGTGCCAGCAGTGATTTTATTGGGGCCGCTGTACAGCCCCAGCATTTT

clone_size: NA
d_call: NA
v_call: TRBV4-2
j_call: TRBJ2-1
cdr3_aa: CASSQDRIGGGLTGSYNEQFF
cdr3_nt: TGTGCCAGCAGCCAAGACCGTATTGGCGGGGGCCTCACTGGCTCCTACAATGAGCAGTTCTTC

clone_size: NA
d_call: TRBD2
v_call: TRBV3-1/TRBV3-2
j_call: TRBJ2-3
cdr3_aa: CASSPRVGVAGGRGTDTQYF
cdr3_nt: TGTGCCAGCAGCCCCCGTGTAGGGGTAGCGGGGGGCCGGGGCACAGATACGCAGTATTTT

clone_size: NA
d_call: TRBD1
v_call: TRBV2
j_call: TRBJ1-5
cdr3_aa: CASNLGQGFFQPQHF
cdr3_nt: TGTGCCAGCAACCTAGGACAGGGGTTTTTTCAGCCCCAGCATTTT

clone_size: NA
d_call: NA
v_call: TRBV19
j_call: TRBJ2-3
cdr3_aa: CASSRGRDTQYF
cdr3_nt: TGTGCCAGTAGTAGGGGGAGGGATACGCAGTATTTT

clone_size: once
d_call: NA
v_call: TRBV20-1
j_call: TRBJ2-3
cdr3_aa: CSLKSADTQYF
cdr3_nt: TGCAGTTTAAAGTCGGCAGATACGCAGTATTTT

clone_size: NA
d_call: TRBD1
v_call: TRBV18
j_call: TRBJ1-5
cdr3_aa: CASSPPGQGHQPQHF
cdr3_nt: TGTGCCAGCTCACCACCGGGACAGGGACATCAGCCCCAGCATTTT

clone_size: NA
d_call: NA
v_call: TRBV28
j_call: TRBJ1-1
cdr3_aa: CASSLDIEGTEAFF
cdr3_nt: TGTGCCAGCAGTTTAGACATTGAGGGCACTGAAGCTTTCTTT

clone_size: NA
d_call: TRBD1
v_call: TRBV4-3
j_call: TRBJ1-4
cdr3_aa: CASSPGTGPEKLFF
cdr3_nt: TGCGCCAGCAGCCCCGGGACAGGGCCAGAAAAACTGTTTTTT

clone_size: once
d_call: NA
v_call: TRBV7-2
j_call: TRBJ2-7
cdr3_aa: CASSLSGQSYEQYF
cdr3_nt: TGTGCCAGCAGCTTATCAGGGCAGTCCTACGAGCAGTACTTC

clone_size: few
d_call: NA
v_call: TRBV19
j_call: TRBJ1-5
cdr3_aa: CASSMQANQPQHF
cdr3_nt: TGTGCCAGTAGTATGCAAGCAAATCAGCCCCAGCATTTT

clone_size: few
d_call: TRBD1
v_call: TRBV7-2
j_call: TRBJ1-2
cdr3_aa: CASRPGTDGYGYTF
cdr3_nt: TGTGCCAGCAGACCTGGGACAGACGGCTATGGCTACACCTTC

clone_size: NA
d_call: TRBD1
v_call: TRBV6-2/TRBV6-3
j_call: TRBJ2-2
cdr3_aa: CASSQIPRGSSNTGELFF
cdr3_nt: TGTGCCAGCAGTCAAATCCCCAGGGGGTCTTCGAACACCGGGGAGCTGTTTTTT

clone_size: NA
d_call: TRBD1
v_call: TRBV28
j_call: TRBJ1-5
cdr3_aa: CASSSLAGGLQPQHF
cdr3_nt: TGTGCCAGCAGTTCCCTTGCAGGGGGCCTTCAGCCCCAGCATTTT

clone_size: few
d_call: NA
v_call: TRBV5-1
j_call: TRBJ2-1
cdr3_aa: CASSPTQGWDEQFF
cdr3_nt: TGCGCCAGCAGCCCAACACAGGGTTGGGATGAGCAGTTCTTC

clone_size: NA
d_call: TRBD2
v_call: TRBV7-8
j_call: TRBJ2-2
cdr3_aa: CASSLVPGLAGTNTGELFF
cdr3_nt: TGTGCCAGCAGCTTAGTCCCCGGACTAGCGGGGACTAACACCGGGGAGCTGTTTTTT

clone_size: few
d_call: TRBD1
v_call: TRBV3-1/TRBV3-2
j_call: TRBJ2-7
cdr3_aa: CACSRQGNSYEQYF
cdr3_nt: TGTGCCTGCTCCAGACAGGGAAATTCCTACGAGCAGTACTTC

clone_size: NA
d_call: TRBD1
v_call: TRBV5-1
j_call: TRBJ1-3
cdr3_aa: CASSTSGGLGNTIYF
cdr3_nt: TGCGCCAGCAGCACATCAGGGGGCTTGGGAAACACCATATATTTT

clone_size: NA
d_call: TRBD1
v_call: TRBV3-1/TRBV3-2
j_call: TRBJ1-6
cdr3_aa: CASSQQQGAVSSPLHF
cdr3_nt: TGTGCCAGCAGCCAACAACAGGGGGCCGTGAGTTCACCCCTCCACTTT

clone_size: NA
d_call: TRBD1
v_call: TRBV3-1/TRBV3-2
j_call: TRBJ1-1
cdr3_aa: CASSQEGQITEAFF
cdr3_nt: TGTGCCAGCAGCCAAGAGGGACAGATCACTGAAGCTTTCTTT

clone_size: NA
d_call: TRBD1
v_call: TRBV5-6
j_call: TRBJ1-2
cdr3_aa: CASSLFRTGSYGYTF
cdr3_nt: TGTGCCAGCAGCTTGTTTAGGACAGGGTCCTATGGCTACACCTTC

clone_size: NA
d_call: NA
v_call: TRBV2
j_call: TRBJ2-2
cdr3_aa: CAWGLVNTGELFF
cdr3_nt: TGTGCCTGGGGGCTTGTTAACACCGGGGAGCTGTTTTTT

clone_size: NA
d_call: NA
v_call: TRBV3-1/TRBV3-2
j_call: TRBJ2-5
cdr3_aa: CASSPLSETQYF
cdr3_nt: TGTGCCAGCAGCCCCCTCTCGGAGACCCAGTACTTC

clone_size: NA
d_call: NA
v_call: TRBV19
j_call: TRBJ2-1
cdr3_aa: CASSMGDEQFF
cdr3_nt: TGTGCCAGTAGTATGGGCGATGAGCAGTTCTTC

clone_size: NA
d_call: NA
v_call: TRBV4-1
j_call: TRBJ2-2
cdr3_aa: CASRGQPNTGELFF
cdr3_nt: TGCGCCAGCAGAGGACAGCCGAACACCGGGGAGCTGTTTTTT

clone_size: NA
d_call: TRBD1
v_call: TRBV28
j_call: TRBJ1-6
cdr3_aa: CASSTGGRVTLHF
cdr3_nt: TGTGCCAGCAGTACAGGGGGAAGGGTCACCCTCCACTTT

clone_size: NA
d_call: TRBD1
v_call: TRBV19
j_call: TRBJ1-3
cdr3_aa: CASSPRSGTGTGNTIYF
cdr3_nt: TGTGCCAGTAGTCCAAGGTCCGGGACAGGGACTGGAAACACCATATATTTT

clone_size: few
d_call: TRBD1
v_call: TRBV4-2
j_call: TRBJ2-5
cdr3_aa: CASSPIPGQGSETQYF
cdr3_nt: TGTGCCAGCAGCCCAATACCGGGACAGGGATCGGAGACCCAGTACTTC

clone_size: once
d_call: NA
v_call: TRBV5-5
j_call: TRBJ2-1
cdr3_aa: CASSPVYNEQFF
cdr3_nt: TGTGCCAGCAGCCCGGTCTACAATGAGCAGTTCTTC

clone_size: once
d_call: NA
v_call: TRBV4-1
j_call: TRBJ1-5
cdr3_aa: CASSQEWPGNQPQHF
cdr3_nt: TGCGCCAGCAGCCAAGAGTGGCCAGGGAATCAGCCCCAGCATTTT

clone_size: NA
d_call: NA
v_call: TRBV6-5
j_call: TRBJ2-3
cdr3_aa: CASSYVGGPVADTQYF
cdr3_nt: TGTGCCAGCAGTTACGTCGGGGGGCCGGTTGCAGATACGCAGTATTTT

clone_size: NA
d_call: NA
v_call: TRBV7-2
j_call: TRBJ1-1
cdr3_aa: CASSSRAAGAEAFF
cdr3_nt: TGTGCCAGCAGCTCCCGGGCGGCAGGGGCTGAAGCTTTCTTT

clone_size: NA
d_call: NA
v_call: TRBV3-1/TRBV3-2
j_call: TRBJ1-6
cdr3_aa: CASSLREQGNNSPLHF
cdr3_nt: TGTGCCAGCAGCCTCCGCGAACAGGGAAACAATTCACCCCTCCACTTT

clone_size: NA
d_call: NA
v_call: TRBV12-3/TRBV12-4
j_call: TRBJ2-2
cdr3_aa: CASGGTGELFF
cdr3_nt: TGTGCCAGCGGGGGGACCGGGGAGCTGTTTTTT

clone_size: NA
d_call: TRBD2
v_call: TRBV4-1
j_call: TRBJ2-3
cdr3_aa: CASSLSGGVTDTQYF
cdr3_nt: TGCGCCAGCAGTCTAAGCGGGGGGGTTACAGATACGCAGTATTTT

clone_size: NA
d_call: NA
v_call: TRBV14
j_call: TRBJ2-1
cdr3_aa: CASSRSGGLYNEQFF
cdr3_nt: TGTGCCAGCAGCCGCTCAGGGGGGCTTTACAATGAGCAGTTCTTC